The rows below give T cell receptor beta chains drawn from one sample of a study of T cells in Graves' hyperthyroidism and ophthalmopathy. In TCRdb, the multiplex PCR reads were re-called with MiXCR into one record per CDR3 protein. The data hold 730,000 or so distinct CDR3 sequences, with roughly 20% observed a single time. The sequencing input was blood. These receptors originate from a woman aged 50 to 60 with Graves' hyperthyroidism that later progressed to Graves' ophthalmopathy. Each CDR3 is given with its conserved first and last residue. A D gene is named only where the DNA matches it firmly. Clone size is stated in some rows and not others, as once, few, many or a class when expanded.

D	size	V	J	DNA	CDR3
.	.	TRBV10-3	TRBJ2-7	TGTGCCATCAGAGGCGGTGGGGCAGACTACGAGCAGTACTTC	CAIRGGGADYEQYF
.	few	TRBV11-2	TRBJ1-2	TGTGCCAGCAGCTTAGACCCCCCCTATGGCTACACCTTC	CASSLDPPYGYTF
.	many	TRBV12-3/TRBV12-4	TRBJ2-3	TGCGCCAGCAGCTTGTGGGGGACAGATACGCAGTATTTT	CASSLWGTDTQYF
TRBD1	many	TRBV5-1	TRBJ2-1	TGCGCCAGCAGCAGGCGGACAGGACCCACAGACAATGAGCAGTTCTTC	CASSRRTGPTDNEQFF
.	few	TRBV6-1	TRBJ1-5	TGTGCCAGCAGGTCGATTCAGGGAAATCAGCCCCAGCATTTT	CASRSIQGNQPQHF
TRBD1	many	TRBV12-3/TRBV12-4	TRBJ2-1	TGTGCCAGCAGTCGGGGGACAGGGGATTTTAGGAATGAGCAGTTCTTC	CASSRGTGDFRNEQFF
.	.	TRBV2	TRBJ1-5	TGTGCCAGCAGTGAAAGGAGGTCCGGAGGGAATCAGCCCCAGCATTTT	CASSERRSGGNQPQHF
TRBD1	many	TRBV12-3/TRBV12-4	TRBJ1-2	TGTGCCAGCAGCCGCCCGGGACAGGAACGTTATGGCTACACCTTC	CASSRPGQERYGYTF
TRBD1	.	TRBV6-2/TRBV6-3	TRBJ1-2	TGTGCCAGCAGTTACTCGACAGGGGTTAGCTATGGCTACACCTTC	CASSYSTGVSYGYTF
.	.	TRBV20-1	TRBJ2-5	TGCAGTGCTCGAGAAGCACTTGGGCAAGAGTCCCAGTACTTC	CSAREALGQESQYF
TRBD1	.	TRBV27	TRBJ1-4	TGTGCCAGCAGTTTTTCGGGACAGGGGGCGGCTAATGAAAAACTGTTTTTT	CASSFSGQGAANEKLFF
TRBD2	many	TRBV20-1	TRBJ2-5	TGCAGTGCTAGAGATCCCGGACTAGCGGGTCAAGAGACCCAGTACTTC	CSARDPGLAGQETQYF
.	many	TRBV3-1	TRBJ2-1	TGTGCCAGCAGCCATGGTACGGGGATCTCCTACAATGAGCAGTTCTTC	CASSHGTGISYNEQFF
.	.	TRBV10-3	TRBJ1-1	TGTGCCATCACTTCAGGTGAGACTGAAGCTTTCTTT	CAITSGETEAFF
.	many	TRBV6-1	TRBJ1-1	TGTGCCAGCAGTGAAGCTCAGATGGCTTTCTTT	CASSEAQMAFF
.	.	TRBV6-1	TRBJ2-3	TGTGCCAGCACCAACGGTCAGGGCGGGACAGATACGCAGTATTTT	CASTNGQGGTDTQYF
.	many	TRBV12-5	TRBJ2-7	TGTGCTAGTGGTTCGGGGGACGGCCTTCGGTTTGACGAGCAGTACTTC	CASGSGDGLRFDEQYF
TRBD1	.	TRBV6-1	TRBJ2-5	TGTGCCAGCAGCAACCACAGGGGGCCAGAGACCCAGTACTTC	CASSNHRGPETQYF
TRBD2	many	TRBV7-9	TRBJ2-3	TGTGCCAGCAGCTATCGACTAGCGGGGCCTCTCCGGGATACGCAGTATTTT	CASSYRLAGPLRDTQYF
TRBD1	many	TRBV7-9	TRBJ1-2	TGTGCCAGCCACGGGACAGGGTTTAACTATGGCTACACCTTC	CASHGTGFNYGYTF
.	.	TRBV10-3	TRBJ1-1	TGTGCCATCAGTGAGGAGGTTTCGTCGAACACTGAAGCTTTCTTT	CAISEEVSSNTEAFF
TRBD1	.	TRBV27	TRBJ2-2	TGTGCCAGCAGTTTATATTCACAGGGGACCGGGGAGCTGTTTTTT	CASSLYSQGTGELFF
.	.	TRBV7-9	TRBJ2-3	TGTGCCGCCAGAAGCAGTAACACAGATACGCAGTATTTT	CAARSSNTDTQYF
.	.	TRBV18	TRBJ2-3	TGTGCCAGCTCACCACCGGGACTCTTGACAGATACGCAGTATTTT	CASSPPGLLTDTQYF